This T cell receptor (beta chain) was identified in a study of cytomegalovirus exposure and HLA in healthy donors. Study-wide background: Genotyping of 400 or so donors showed that over 65% belonged to the Caucasian-associated ancestry cluster.

General study results and limits: There were some public TCRs occurring in many donors, but most TCR sequences were rare. As was reported, the HLA-A and HLA-B alleles of most subjects were accurately predicted from TCR beta sequences.

Regarding this clone: The target antigen is unknown. The junction differs from germline at one of its ends, possibly a read error. The sample contains more than one DNA sequence encoding this CDR3.

The CDR3 is 17 residues long. Per the germline V gene, CDR1 is SGHRS and CDR2 is YFSETQ. The PCR was carried out with 60 Vbeta primers and 13 Jbeta primers. TCRdb's copy holds only in-frame clones and misses some; the assay was immunoSEQ multiplex PCR. The sample includes approximately 190,000 clones, approximately 84% of them seen just once. The donors were healthy bone marrow donors. The gene calls are TRBV5-1 and TRBJ2-1; TRBD2 aligns across 9 bases. The TCR comes from a woman in her 30s in good health and CMV-seropositive. The sequenced sample consisted of PBMCs. Written as DNA, the CDR3 is TGTGCCAGCAGCTCGATGGTCAGTCTAGCGGGGAACAATGAGCAGTTCTTC. Translating it yields CASSSMVSLAGNNEQFF.